The 30 T cell receptor beta chains given below trace back to one sample, sequenced in a study of vaccination and CD4 T cells after COVID-19. Sequencing of DNA taken from cultured CD4+ T cells relied on the Oncomine TCR Beta short-read assay. From the PCR reads, TCRdb called clonotypes with MiXCR, one entry per CDR3 protein. The table shows fewer than 30,000 distinct CDR3 sequences, with roughly 41% occurring only once. Time point described: late sampling 161 to 241 days after vaccination in three convalescent patients. Treatment of the sample: approximately 9-day PBMC culture with coronavirus spike peptide pools or control peptides (ViraFEST assay). For these receptors, no antigen is known. The sample here was CD4+ T cells from blood, cultured in vitro, taken about 7 months after SARS-CoV-2 vaccination. These receptors came from a human donor who had recovered from COVID-19.

This clonotype has only a few counts. V and J are TRBV20-1 and TRBJ2-7; D uncertain. With 5 bases removed from V and 2 bases from J, the gap between germline ends came to 16 bases. Germline values: CDR1 DFQATT, CDR2 SNEGSKA (reference sequence). CDR3 size: 14 residues. The CDR3 loop is CSARLLDSAYEQYF. CDR3 nucleotides: TGCAGTGCTCGCCTTCTAGATTCGGCCTACGAGCAGTACTTC.

The rearrangement uses TRBV20-1 and TRBJ2-1, with 12 bases fitting TRBD2. Germline CDR1 and CDR2: DFQATT and SNEGSKA (reference sequence). V shed 0 bases, J shed 4 bases, and the junction held 7 bases outside the gene matches. This CDR3 region has 17 residues. This CDR3 reads CSARDLTSGSQYNEQFF. As DNA, the CDR3 is TGCAGTGCTAGAGATCTGACTAGCGGGAGTCAATACAATGAGCAGTTCTTC.

CDR3 nucleotides: TGTGCCAGCAGGGGAGGTAGCGGGAACCAAGAGACCCAGTACTTC. Its translation is CASRGGSGNQETQYF. The chain combines TRBV28 with TRBJ2-5; 8 nucleotides agree with TRBD2. Germline V gene sequence: CDR1 MDHEN, CDR2 SYDVKM. J gave up 0 bases and V 6 bases, and 6 bases lay outside the gene matches. This CDR3 has 15 residues. The whole variable domain, remainder taken from reference TRBV28 and TRBJ2-5, is DVKVTQSSRYLVKRTGEKVFLECVQDMDHENMFWYRQDPGLGLRLIYFSYDVKMKEKGDIPEGYSVSREKKERFSLILESASTNQTSMYLCASRGGSGNQETQYFGPGTRLLVL.

The rearrangement uses TRBV24-1 and TRBJ2-5; 13 positions match TRBD2. The CDR3 loop spans 16 amino acids. Per the germline V gene, CDR1 is KGHDR and CDR2 is SFDVKD. V was pared by 3 bases and J by 1 base, with 1 base of the junction left unmatched. The CDR3 coding sequence is TGTGCCACCAGTGATAGGACTAGCGGGAGCCAAGAGACCCAGTACTTC. It yields the protein CATSDRTSGSQETQYF.

The chain has TRBV10-3 and TRBJ2-1; 9 bases are a match to TRBD1. From germline, CDR1 is ENHRY and CDR2 SYGVKD. This CDR3 contains 13 residues. J was trimmed by 9 bases and V by 7 bases; bases with no gene match: 7. The CDR3 nucleotides read TGTGCCATCAAACGGACAGGGGAGATTGAGCAGTTCTTC. It is translated as CAIKRTGEIEQFF.

This clonotype has a handful of counts. J is TRBJ1-5 and V is TRBV7-9, with no clear D. The CDR3 has 12 amino acids. V shed 1 base and J shed 9 bases, with 7 bases lying between them. CDR1 and CDR2 from the germline V gene are SEHNR and FQNEAQ (reference sequence). This CDR3 reads CASSLEEGPQHF. CDR3 sequence (DNA): TGTGCCAGCAGCTTAGAGGAGGGGCCCCAGCATTTT.

The chain carries TRBV6-1 and TRBJ1-2, with D unresolved. V lost 4 bases and J 2 bases, leaving 14 bases between the germline ends. CDR3 length: 15 amino acids. Germline CDR1 is MNHNS and CDR2 is SASEGT. CDR3 nucleotides: TGTGCCAGCAGTGGGAGGAGAGAAATGAACTATGGCTACACCTTC. Protein sequence: CASSGRREMNYGYTF.

This clonotype was seen a few times. This chain links TRBV6-5 with TRBJ2-5; TRBD2 is a possible D gene (7 bases). V lost 3 bases and J lost 2, with 10 bases in between. This CDR3 has 14 amino acids. Germline CDR1 is MNHEY and CDR2 is SVGAGI. DNA of the CDR3: TGTGCCAGCAGTTATAGGGGGGGTCAAGAGACCCAGTACTTC. It encodes CASSYRGGQETQYF.

V gene TRBV6-1 combines with J gene TRBJ2-6; D is unclear. CDR1 and CDR2 from the germline V gene are MNHNS and SASEGT. With 4 bases removed from V and 0 bases from J, the gap between germline ends came to 7 bases. CDR3 length: 15 amino acids. The CDR3 region has the DNA TGTGCCAGCAGTGCCGGCACCTCTGGGGCCAACGTCCTGACTTTC. It translates to CASSAGTSGANVLTF.

The chain combines TRBV10-3 with TRBJ1-2, with a possible D match to TRBD1 (6 bases). Germline V lookup: CDR1 ENHRY, CDR2 SYGVKD. This CDR3 is 13 amino acids long. Trimming took 7 bases from V and 2 from J, leaving 11 bases between them. The chain's CDR3 is CAITPTGNYGYTF. Here the CDR3 DNA reads TGTGCCATCACCCCTACAGGGAACTATGGCTACACCTTC.

For the CDR3, the DNA is TGCGCCAGCAGCCCACACCCGGGACAGGGGTCTAATGGCTACACCTTC. As protein: CASSPHPGQGSNGYTF. The chain couples TRBV4-3 to TRBJ1-2; TRBD1 agrees at 10 bases. The junction had 11 bases not matched to a gene; V was cut back by 4 bases and J by 6 bases. The CDR3 contains 16 residues. Germline V gene sequence: CDR1 LGHNA, CDR2 YSLEER.

V usage is TRBV20-1 and J usage is TRBJ1-5; 9 bases map to TRBD1. Germline trimming cut 1 base from V and 1 base from J; bases unmatched to any gene: 5. The CDR3 extends over 16 amino acids. The germline V gene has CDR1 DFQATT and CDR2 SNEGSKA (reference sequence). In DNA form, the CDR3 reads TGCAGTGCTAGAGCCCCGGACAGGGGAAGCAATCAGCCCCAGCATTTT. This codes for CSARAPDRGSNQPQHF.

The chain carries TRBV20-1 and TRBJ1-5; no reliable D call. This CDR3 is built from 14 residues. Germline-derived CDR1 and CDR2 are DFQATT and SNEGSKA (reference sequence). Between the trimmed V and J ends, which lost 0 bases and 0 bases, there was a span of 6 bases. The CDR3 nucleotides read TGCAGTGCTAGAGATCAGGTTAGCAATCAGCCCCAGCATTTT. It yields the protein CSARDQVSNQPQHF.

This sequence joins TRBV7-9 and TRBJ2-1; D not resolved. The germline V gene encodes CDR1 SEHNR and CDR2 FQNEAQ (reference sequence). Trimming removed 1 base from V and 6 bases from J, with 13 bases in between. There are 15 residues in the CDR3. CDR3 nucleotides: TGTGCCAGCAGCTTAGGAGCCTCAGTCACCAATGAGCAGTTCTTC. Amino acids: CASSLGASVTNEQFF.

The chain links TRBV7-3 to TRBJ2-5, with D perhaps given as TRBD1 or TRBD2 (6 bases each). Germline-derived CDR1 and CDR2 are SGHTA and FQGTGA. The CDR3 has 15 amino acids. V shed 5 bases and J shed 0 bases, with 13 bases lying between them. The CDR3 DNA follows: TGTGCCAGCAGCCTAGGGGGGCGGCACCAAGAGACCCAGTACTTC. Translated, it gives CASSLGGRHQETQYF. The complete variable domain, with remaining parts taken from reference TRBV7-3 and TRBJ2-5, reads GAGVSQTPSNKVTEKGKYVELRCDPISGHTALYWYRQSLGQGPEFLIYFQGTGAADDSGLPNDRFFAVRPEGSVSTLKIQRTERGDSAVYLCASSLGGRHQETQYFGPGTRLLVL.

This clonotype was seen a handful of times. CDR3 nucleotides: TGCGCCAGCAGCCAAGTGGTTGGAGAGACCCAGTACTTC. Translation: CASSQVVGETQYF. The rearrangement links TRBV4-1 to TRBJ2-5; D is unclear. This CDR3 region has 13 residues. Trimming took off 1 base at V and 4 bases at J, with 7 bases between the two ends. The germline CDR1 and CDR2 sequences are MGHRA and YSYEKL.

J is TRBJ1-6 and V is TRBV20-1; TRBD1 matches 11 bases. This CDR3 has 15 amino acids. Germline V lookup: CDR1 DFQATT, CDR2 SNEGSKA (reference sequence). After removal of 6 bases from V and 8 bases from J, the junction contained 9 bases not matched to a gene. In DNA form, the CDR3 reads TGCAGTGCCAAAAAAGCGGGACAGGGGGATTCACCCCTCCACTTT. Translating gives CSAKKAGQGDSPLHF.

V is TRBV6-1 and J is TRBJ1-2, with unresolved D. CDR3 length: 12 amino acids. Between the trimmed V and J ends, which lost 4 bases and 8 bases, there was a span of 11 bases. CDR1 is MNHNS, CDR2 SASEGT, per germline. The CDR3 nucleotides are TGTGCCAGCAGTGCAAGAACTTACGGCTACACCTTC. Encoded protein: CASSARTYGYTF.

The gene calls are TRBV20-1 and TRBJ2-1, with 9 bases matching TRBD2. This CDR3 has 15 residues. V dropped 3 bases and J dropped 4; count of bases not matched to a gene: 7. Germline V lookup: CDR1 DFQATT, CDR2 SNEGSKA (reference sequence). The DNA for the CDR3 is TGCAGTGCTAGTTCCCTAGCGGGGTATTACAATGAGCAGTTCTTC. It is translated as CSASSLAGYYNEQFF.

This chain joins TRBV6-1 and TRBJ1-1; possibly TRBD1 for D (5 bases). CDR3 size: 12 residues. V was cut by 2 bases and J by 4 bases, with 5 bases left in between. Germline values: CDR1 MNHNS, CDR2 SASEGT. CDR3 sequence (DNA): TGTGCCAGCAGTGAACAGGGCACTGAAGCTTTCTTT. Its protein is CASSEQGTEAFF.

The CDR3 DNA reads TGTGCCAGCAGCTCCCCCGGGGCACCTGGAAACACCATATATTTT. It yields the protein CASSSPGAPGNTIYF. The gene calls are TRBV7-9 and TRBJ1-3; D is perhaps TRBD1 (5 bases). The V and J ends lost 4 bases and 2 bases respectively, with 12 bases between them. This CDR3 is built from 15 residues. Germline V lookup: CDR1 SEHNR, CDR2 FQNEAQ (reference sequence). Using reference TRBV7-9 and TRBJ1-3 for the parts outside the CDR3, the full variable domain is DTGVSQNPRHKITKRGQNVTFRCDPISEHNRLYWYRQTLGQGPEFLTYFQNEAQLEKSRLLSDRFSAERPKGSFSTLEIQRTEQGDSAMYLCASSSPGAPGNTIYFGEGSWLTVV.

The sample holds a few counts of this clonotype. The V and J genes are TRBV27 and TRBJ1-1, with D possibly TRBD1 on 5 matching bases. V lost 5 bases and J lost 0, with 16 bases in between. The length of the CDR3 is 16 residues. Germline V gene lookup returns CDR1 MNHEY and CDR2 SMNVEV (reference sequence). The CDR3 sequence is CASSPYGGVMNTEAFF. The CDR3 nucleotides read TGTGCCAGCAGTCCCTATGGGGGAGTAATGAACACTGAAGCTTTCTTT.

The chain uses TRBV20-1 and TRBJ2-1; D may be TRBD1 (6 bases). The CDR3 loop spans 14 amino acids. CDR1 and CDR2 from the germline V gene are DFQATT and SNEGSKA (reference sequence). V lost 1 base and J 7 bases, leaving 14 bases between the germline ends. The CDR3 DNA follows: TGCAGTGCTAGAGGAGGGGGAGTGGTGAATGAGCAGTTCTTC. It is translated as CSARGGGVVNEQFF.

This clonotype was observed a few times. The chain employs TRBV20-1 and TRBJ2-5, with TRBD1 matching over 7 bases. The CDR3 extends over 12 amino acids. The germline CDR1 and CDR2 sequences are DFQATT and SNEGSKA (reference sequence). J lost 5 bases, V lost 6 bases, and 6 bases had no gene match. CDR3 DNA: TGCAGTGCGGAGACAGGGCTCGAGACCCAGTACTTC. Translated: CSAETGLETQYF.

This rearrangement joins TRBV6-1 to TRBJ2-5; D not resolved. Germline V gene sequence: CDR1 MNHNS, CDR2 SASEGT. Trimming took 6 bases from V and 5 from J, leaving 16 bases between them. The CDR3 is 14 residues long. The CDR3: CASSPATNPETQYF. The CDR3 DNA sequence: TGTGCCAGCAGCCCGGCGACCAACCCGGAGACCCAGTACTTC.

In this sample, this clonotype turned up a few times. The chain links TRBV28 to TRBJ2-1; D may be TRBD1 (6 bases). V shed 6 bases and J shed 9 bases, with 27 bases lying between them. The V gene's germline CDR1 is MDHEN and CDR2 SYDVKM. The CDR3 length is 17 residues. CDR3 region: CASSRLRQWGTYGEQFF. The DNA for the CDR3 is TGTGCCAGCAGCCGCCTTCGACAGTGGGGGACATATGGTGAGCAGTTCTTC.

V gene TRBV6-1 combines with J gene TRBJ1-5, with 7 bases fitting TRBD1. This CDR3 comprises 15 residues. The J segment lost 5 bases and the V segment lost 6 bases, leaving 10 bases of the junction unmatched. Germline V gene data show CDR1 as MNHNS and CDR2 as SASEGT. The CDR3 sequence is CASRGRDRLDQPQHF. The CDR3 DNA reads as TGTGCCAGCAGAGGTAGGGACAGATTGGATCAGCCCCAGCATTTT.

This clonotype has just a few counts. The rearrangement uses TRBV7-3 and TRBJ2-1; D possibly corresponds to TRBD1 (6 bases). Trimming removed 4 bases from V and 5 bases from J, with 9 bases in between. The CDR3 sequence is 13 residues long. CDR1 SGHTA and CDR2 FQGTGA come from the germline V gene. The CDR3 sequence is CASSSRQDNEQFF. The DNA of the CDR3 is TGTGCCAGCAGCTCCCGACAGGACAATGAGCAGTTCTTC.

This clonotype was detected once. DNA for the CDR3: TGTGCCAGCAGTAAGGGACTAGCGCAACAAGAGACCCAGTACTTC. This codes for CASSKGLAQQETQYF. The chain links TRBV27 to TRBJ2-5, with 10 bases that match TRBD2. The germline gives CDR1 MNHEY, CDR2 SMNVEV (reference sequence). V was clipped by 5 bases and J by 2 bases; unmatched bases: 5. This CDR3 has 15 amino acids.

The V call is TRBV14, the J call TRBJ1-6; weak D call: TRBD1 (5 bases). CDR1 is SGHDN, CDR2 FVKESK, per germline. The CDR3 extends over 14 amino acids. The germline V and J ends were trimmed by 4 bases and 7 bases, with 11 bases remaining between them. CDR3 nucleotides: TGTGCCAGCAGCCCACTCAGGGCCAATTCACCCCTCCACTTT. Translating gives CASSPLRANSPLHF.